This T cell receptor beta chain is from a study of CD8+CD57+ T cells in acquired aplastic anemia (dated by TCRdb to the late 2010s). Looking at the study overall: A mean of around 3.2 ug of DNA, ranging from roughly 0.19 to 30 ug, was extracted from sorted CD4+ and CD8+ cells. For healthy donor samples, the average read count was around 9.9 million for CD4+ cells and fewer than 14 million for CD8+ cells. The investigation overall reported the following: Roughly 30 CD8+ CDR3 sequences were found to be shared between patients and controls, but these sequences appeared to be highly expressed in patients and within the immunodominant clones of the patients. CD8+ Simpson's diversity did not differ significantly between patients and healthy controls (P=0.060).

TCR beta VDJ combination and CDR3 sequence profiling used genomic DNA as the template. TCR repertoire sequencing was run on an Illumina HiSeq 2000. For the original study's pipeline: Repertoire assessment relied on Simpson's diversity index, CDR3 size and DJ length profiles, and TRBV/TRBJ rearrangement plots. Whichever DNA sequence was most abundant in the deep sequencing data was defined as the immunodominant clone. CDR3 amino acid sequences were checked for sharing across subjects and were also compared against the VDJdb database and published repertoires. TCRdb trimmed public reads at Q25 via fastp, called clones via MiXCR and kept in-frame beta chains. Every distinct CDR3 protein forms one entry, paired with its most common genes and DNA. These V and J calls are TCRdb output, not the study's own analysis. Recorded for this sample are over 150,000 distinct CDR3 sequences; approximately 40% of them occurred a single time. Approximately 1.1% of the sample lies in the top ten.

Between the V and J ends, shortened by 3 bases and 0 bases respectively, the junction contains 9 bases. Its CDR3 holds 15 amino acids, cysteine through phenylalanine. Only the CDR3 DNA is retained, 45 bases long and in frame from the first base. CDR1 and CDR2, per the germline V gene, are MNHNS and SASEGT. This clonotype turned up a few times. The specificity of this receptor is unknown. Base qualities are not recorded, but no much larger clone differs from it by a single base. In this study, sorted CD4+ and CD8+ T cells from the blood of healthy subjects and of severe aplastic anemia patients had their TCR repertoires deep-sequenced. Ficoll-Paque density gradient centrifugation was used to isolate peripheral blood mononuclear cells. CD4+ and CD8+ T cells were sorted by FACS or magnetic beads before DNA extraction.

The sequence derives from a human donor in good health. This chain is built from TRBV6-1 and TRBJ1-3; the D gene lacks a confident call. Sequencing was carried out using sorted CD4+, CD8+, or CD8+CD57+ T cells (not recorded which) from PBMCs. CDR3 region: CASSDGPNSGNTIYF. The nucleotides read TGTGCCAGCAGTGACGGGCCGAACTCTGGAAACACCATATATTTT.